The clone carrying this T cell receptor beta chain was observed a handful of times. There were TCR beta CDR3 regions amplified from RNA transcripts. The study used the HTBI primer set for a first-round RT-PCR of the TCR CDR3. One entry per CDR3 protein, called by TCRdb with MiXCR from the multiplex PCR reads. Among 490,000 or so distinct CDR3 sequences listed, less than 25% were seen once. This sample is drawn from a study of T cells in Graves' hyperthyroidism and ophthalmopathy. Study context: At the time of initial diagnosis and before any treatment, peripheral blood was collected.

CDR1 MNHEY and CDR2 SVGEGT come from the germline V gene. The CDR3 is made up of 13 amino acids. V lost 6 bases, J lost 4 bases, and 4 bases stayed unmatched. Thyroid ultrasound and orbital computed tomography, with clinical symptoms and serum thyroxine and TRAb, informed diagnoses. The V call is TRBV6-2 or TRBV6-3, the J call TRBJ2-7; 9 bases map to TRBD1. The clonotype originates from a woman in her sixties or seventies with Graves' ophthalmopathy. What was sequenced was blood. The CDR3 loop reads CASRRGTGYEQYF. CDR3 nucleotides: TGTGCCAGCAGACGAGGGACAGGGTACGAGCAGTACTTC.